This T cell receptor (beta chain) was sequenced in a study of immune evolution from preneoplasia to lung adenocarcinoma. About the study: HLA loss of heterozygosity: around 6.5% AIS, around 16% MIA, about 31% ADC, none AAH.

Some clones are missing from TCRdb's copy, which holds only in-frame ones; the method was immunoSEQ multiplex PCR. The sample comprises approximately 7,000 clones, roughly 80% of which are singletons, and about 3.1% rests with the top ten. This CDR3 is built from 11 residues. Germline CDR1 reads LNHDA; CDR2 reads SQIVND (reference sequence). The V gene lost 6 bases and the J gene lost 3 bases, with 5 bases spanning the gap. Study results and caveats: Normal lung had highest clonality; later lesions appeared denser, more diverse.

This clone has more than one count but fewer than ten. Its antigen is undetermined. Resections took place in Japan or China from the mid-2010s to the late 2010s. H&E slides confirmed each diagnosis, reviewed by two pathologists independently. This receptor was identified in a donor aged 70 or older with lung adenocarcinoma. Sample: FFPE lung adenocarcinoma in situ tissue. This chain connects TRBV19 to TRBJ1-1, with D hard to call. CDR3 nucleotide sequence: TGTGCCAGTAGGCATTACACTGAAGCTTTCTTT. Translated, it gives CASRHYTEAFF. Together with reference TRBV19 and TRBJ1-1, the CDR3 gives the full variable domain: DGGITQSPKYLFRKEGQNVTLSCEQNLNHDAMYWYRQDPGQGLRLIYYSQIVNDFQKGDIAEGYSVSREKKESFPLTVTSAQKNPTAFYLCASRHYTEAFFGQGTRLTVV.